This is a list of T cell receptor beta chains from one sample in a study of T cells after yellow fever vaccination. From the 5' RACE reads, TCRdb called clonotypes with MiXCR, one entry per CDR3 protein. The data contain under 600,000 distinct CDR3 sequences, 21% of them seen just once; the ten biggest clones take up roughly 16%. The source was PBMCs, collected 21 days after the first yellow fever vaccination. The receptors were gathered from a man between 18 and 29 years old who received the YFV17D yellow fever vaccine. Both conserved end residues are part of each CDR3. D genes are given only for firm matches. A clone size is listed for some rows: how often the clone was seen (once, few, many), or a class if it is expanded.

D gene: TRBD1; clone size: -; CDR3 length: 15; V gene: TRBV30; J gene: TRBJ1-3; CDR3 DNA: TGTGCCTGGAGTGGCCGACAGGGGACTGGAAACACCATATATTTT; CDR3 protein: CAWSGRQGTGNTIYF
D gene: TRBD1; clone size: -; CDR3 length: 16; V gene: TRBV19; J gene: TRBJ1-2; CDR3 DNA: TGTGCCAGTAGCCGACAGGGGGCCCTCTTGGGGTATGGCTACACCTTC; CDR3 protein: CASSRQGALLGYGYTF
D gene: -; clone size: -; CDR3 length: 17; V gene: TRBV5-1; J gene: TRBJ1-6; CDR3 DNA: TGCGCCAGCAGCTTGTTTGTGTGGACAGTGGGGAATTCACCCCTCCACTTT; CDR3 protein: CASSLFVWTVGNSPLHF
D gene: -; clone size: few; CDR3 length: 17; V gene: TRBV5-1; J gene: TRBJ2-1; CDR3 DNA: TGCGCCAGCAGCTTTGGTGGCCGGCCGAGCTCCTACAATGAGCAGTTCTTC; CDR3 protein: CASSFGGRPSSYNEQFF
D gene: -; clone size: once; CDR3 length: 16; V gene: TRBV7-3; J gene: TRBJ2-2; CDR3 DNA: TGTGCCAGCAGCTCCCTACCGGGGGCGGGCACCGGGGAGCTGTTTTTT; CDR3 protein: CASSSLPGAGTGELFF
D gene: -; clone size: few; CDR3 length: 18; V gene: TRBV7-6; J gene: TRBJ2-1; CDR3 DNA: TGTGCCAGCAGCCCCAATCCACCTTCGGGGCTGGGGGTCAATGAGCAGTTCTTC; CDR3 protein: CASSPNPPSGLGVNEQFF
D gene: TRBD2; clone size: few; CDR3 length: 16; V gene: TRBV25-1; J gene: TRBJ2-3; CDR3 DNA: TGTGCCAGCAGTGAATTAGCGGGGGGCACCACAGATACGCAGTATTTT; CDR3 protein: CASSELAGGTTDTQYF
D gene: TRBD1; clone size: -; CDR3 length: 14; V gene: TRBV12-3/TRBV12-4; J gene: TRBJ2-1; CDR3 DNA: TGTGCCAGCACCCTAGGGACAGGGAACAATGAGCAGTTCTTC; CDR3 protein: CASTLGTGNNEQFF
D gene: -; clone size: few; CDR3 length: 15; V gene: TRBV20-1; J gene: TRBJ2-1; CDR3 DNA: TGCAGTGCTAGACCCCCGGGGCTAGTCAACAATGAGCAGTTCTTC; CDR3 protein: CSARPPGLVNNEQFF
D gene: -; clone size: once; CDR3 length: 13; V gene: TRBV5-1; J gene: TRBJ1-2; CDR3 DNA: TGCGCCAGCAGCTCGGCTGACCTTCATGGCTACACCTTC; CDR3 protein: CASSSADLHGYTF
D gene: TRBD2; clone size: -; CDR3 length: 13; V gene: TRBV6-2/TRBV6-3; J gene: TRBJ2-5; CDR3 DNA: TGTGCCAGCAGTTACCTGTTAGCGGGGGCCCTGAATTTC; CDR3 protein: CASSYLLAGALNF
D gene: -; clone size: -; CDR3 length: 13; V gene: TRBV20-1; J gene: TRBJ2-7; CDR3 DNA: TGCAGTGCTGGCCAGGCCGCGGGCTACGAGCAGTACTTC; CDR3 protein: CSAGQAAGYEQYF
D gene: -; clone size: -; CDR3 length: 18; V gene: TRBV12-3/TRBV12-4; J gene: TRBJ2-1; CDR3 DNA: TGTGCCAGCAGTTTTTTAGAATGGGGTCAGAGAAGGGGGAATGAGCAGTTCTTC; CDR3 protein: CASSFLEWGQRRGNEQFF
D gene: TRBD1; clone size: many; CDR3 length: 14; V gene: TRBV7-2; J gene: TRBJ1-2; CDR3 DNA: TGTGCCAGCAGCCACTCGACAGGGGGCTATGGCTACACCTTC; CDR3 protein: CASSHSTGGYGYTF
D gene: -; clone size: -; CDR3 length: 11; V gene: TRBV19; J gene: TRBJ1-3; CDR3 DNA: TGTGCCAGTAGTATGGCCAGGACCATATATTTT; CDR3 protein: CASSMARTIYF